The 13 T cell receptor beta chains presented below share a single source sample, sequenced in a study of T cell changes during pregnancy in multiple sclerosis. Sequencing was performed with immunoSEQ multiplex PCR; in TCRdb, only in-frame clones are kept and a portion is missing. The sample lists about 98,000 clones, just over 90% occurring once. The material was peripheral blood, obtained after pregnancy. Receptors originate from a female donor in good health, enrolled as a control in a pregnancy study.

The chain carries TRBV7-9 and TRBJ2-7; D perhaps matches TRBD2 (6 bases). This CDR3 is built from 15 residues. Germline assignment: CDR1 SEHNR and CDR2 FQNEAQ (reference sequence). V was pared by 5 bases and J by 4 bases, with 18 bases between. CDR3: CASSPRGGSSYEQYF. CDR3 bases: TGTGCCAGCAGCCCCCGTGGGGGGAGTTCTTACGAGCAGTACTTC.

The chain carries TRBV15 and TRBJ2-5; TRBD1 matches at 11 bases. This CDR3 contains 15 residues. Germline V CDR1 and CDR2: LNHNV, YYDKDF (reference sequence). V shed 2 bases, J shed 5 bases, and the junction held 4 bases outside the gene matches. CDR3 coding DNA: TGTGCCACCAGCAGAAGGACAGGGGGCGCGGAGACCCAGTACTTC. Translating gives CATSRRTGGAETQYF.

The chain joins TRBV6-1 to TRBJ2-1, with a weak D call TRBD2 (5 bases). The germline CDR1 and CDR2 sequences are MNHNS and SASEGT. The length of the CDR3 is 16 residues. V shed 1 base and J shed 0 bases, with 10 bases lying between them. The DNA for the CDR3 is TGTGCCAGCAGTGAAGGACTATCGAGCTCCTACAATGAGCAGTTCTTC. Translation: CASSEGLSSSYNEQFF.

V gene TRBV27 combines with J gene TRBJ1-1, with TRBD1 matching 7 bases. Germline V lookup: CDR1 MNHEY, CDR2 SMNVEV (reference sequence). Trimming took 4 bases from V and 1 from J; bases not matched to a gene: 3. The CDR3 has 14 residues. The CDR3 is CASSSWTGNTEAFF. As DNA, the CDR3 is TGTGCCAGCAGTTCCTGGACAGGGAACACTGAAGCTTTCTTT.

V usage is TRBV5-1 and J usage is TRBJ2-3, with D possibly matching TRBD2 (5 bases). Between the trimmed V and J ends, which lost 4 bases and 4 bases, there was a span of 10 bases. CDR1 SGHRS and CDR2 YFSETQ come from the germline V gene. This CDR3 spans 13 amino acids. CDR3 sequence reads: CASSPEGADTQYF. The CDR3, as DNA: TGCGCCAGCAGCCCCGAGGGCGCAGATACGCAGTATTTT.

This clone was detected ten times or more. The J gene is TRBJ1-4, the V gene TRBV28; D is perhaps TRBD1 (6 bases). The germline CDR1 and CDR2 sequences are MDHEN and SYDVKM. Between the trimmed V and J ends, which lost 5 bases and 7 bases, there was a span of 11 bases. The CDR3 extends over 13 amino acids. CDR3 nucleotides: TGTGCCAGCAGTCGGACAGTGGCTGAAAAACTGTTTTTT. This translates into CASSRTVAEKLFF.

The rearrangement links TRBV2 to TRBJ1-5, with D perhaps TRBD1 (5 bases). The germline V gene encodes CDR1 SNHLY and CDR2 FYNNEI. V gave up 8 bases and J gave up 1 base, with 12 bases separating them. This CDR3 comprises 14 residues. The CDR3 DNA reads as TGTGCCAGCGGGAAAGGGGCGAGCAATCAGCCCCAGCATTTT. Protein product: CASGKGASNQPQHF.

The CDR3: CASSYGEGRARETQYF. The DNA for the CDR3 is TGTGCCAGCAGTTATGGGGAGGGCAGGGCGAGGGAGACCCAGTACTTC. The rearrangement joins TRBV6-5 to TRBJ2-5, with TRBD2 identical over 7 bases. Germline CDR1 is MNHEY and CDR2 is SVGAGI. Trimming at V came to 3 bases and at J to 5 bases, leaving 12 bases not matched to a gene. This CDR3 comprises 16 residues.

This clone has just one count. This chain uses TRBV1 with TRBJ1-5. TRBV1 is an annotated pseudogene. The CDR3 extends over 14 amino acids. The CDR3 sequence: CTSSPGRSNQPQHF. The CDR3 DNA reads TGCACCAGCAGCCCCGGGAGAAGCAATCAGCCCCAGCATTTT.

The rearrangement uses TRBV6-5 and TRBJ1-2; the D gene is possibly TRBD1 (5 bases). Germline V gene data show CDR1 as MNHEY and CDR2 as SVGAGI. With 4 bases removed from V and 0 bases from J, the gap between germline ends came to 15 bases. The CDR3 runs to 16 residues. The CDR3 spells CASSFWGGNSNYGYTF. The CDR3 region has the DNA TGTGCCAGCAGTTTCTGGGGGGGAAACTCTAACTATGGCTACACCTTC.

V usage is TRBV30 and J usage is TRBJ1-1; maybe TRBD1 (6 bases). CDR1 and CDR2 (germline): GTSNPN, SVGIG (reference sequence). V was clipped by 1 base and J by 6 bases, with 15 bases between them. The CDR3 has 14 residues. The CDR3 is CAWSGWGGRAEAFF. CDR3 nucleotides: TGTGCCTGGAGTGGGTGGGGGGGCCGGGCTGAAGCTTTCTTT.

A note on this clone: At one end, the junction sequence differs from germline, possibly due to a read error. The genes are TRBV25-1 and TRBJ1-1, with D possibly TRBD1 on 5 matching bases. The CDR3 runs to 13 residues. Germline CDR1 and CDR2: MGHDK and SYGVNS. In nucleotides, the CDR3 is TGTGCCAGCAGTGAAGGAAGACAGACGGGTGCTATCTTT. Amino acid sequence: CASSEGRQTGAIF.

The rearrangement links TRBV7-3 to TRBJ2-1; D unclear. Trimming stripped 3 bases from V and 4 bases from J, with 10 bases between. From germline, CDR1 is SGHTA and CDR2 FQGTGA. This CDR3 has 14 residues. In DNA, the CDR3 is TGTGCCAGCAGCTTGTTCGCGGATTACAATGAGCAGTTCTTC. It specifies CASSLFADYNEQFF.